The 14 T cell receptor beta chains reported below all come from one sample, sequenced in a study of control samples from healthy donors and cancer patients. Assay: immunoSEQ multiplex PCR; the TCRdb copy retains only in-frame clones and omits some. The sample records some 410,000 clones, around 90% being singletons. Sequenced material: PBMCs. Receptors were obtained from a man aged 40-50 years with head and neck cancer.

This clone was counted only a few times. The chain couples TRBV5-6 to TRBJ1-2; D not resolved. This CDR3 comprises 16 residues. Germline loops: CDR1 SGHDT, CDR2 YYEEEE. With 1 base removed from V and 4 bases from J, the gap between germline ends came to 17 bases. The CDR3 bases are TGTGCCAGCAGCTTGAATATGGCTGTCAGAAGCTATGGCTACACCTTC. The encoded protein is CASSLNMAVRSYGYTF.

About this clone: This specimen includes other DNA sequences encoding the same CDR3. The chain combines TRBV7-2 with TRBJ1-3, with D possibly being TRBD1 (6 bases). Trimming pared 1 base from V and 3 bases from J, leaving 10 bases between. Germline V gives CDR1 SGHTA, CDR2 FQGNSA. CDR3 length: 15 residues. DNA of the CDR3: TGTGCCAGCAGCTTAGTCCCGGACAGTGGAAACACCATATATTTT. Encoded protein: CASSLVPDSGNTIYF.

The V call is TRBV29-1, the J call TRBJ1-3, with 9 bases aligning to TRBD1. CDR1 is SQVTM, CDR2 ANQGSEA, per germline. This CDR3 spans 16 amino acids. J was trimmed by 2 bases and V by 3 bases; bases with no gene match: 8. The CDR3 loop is CSVDTTGGATGNTIYF. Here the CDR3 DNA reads TGCAGCGTTGATACAACAGGGGGCGCGACTGGAAACACCATATATTTT.

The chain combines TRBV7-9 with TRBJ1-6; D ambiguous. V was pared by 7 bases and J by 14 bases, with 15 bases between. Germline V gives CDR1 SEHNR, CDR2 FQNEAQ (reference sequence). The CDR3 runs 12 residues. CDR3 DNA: TGTGCCAGCACCCCTCTTTTCGGGGCCCTCCACTTT. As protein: CASTPLFGALHF.

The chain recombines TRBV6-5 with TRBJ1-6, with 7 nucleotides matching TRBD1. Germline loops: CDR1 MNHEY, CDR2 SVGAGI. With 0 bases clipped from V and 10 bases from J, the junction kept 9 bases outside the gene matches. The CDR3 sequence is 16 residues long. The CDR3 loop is CASSYSPRGSYSPLHF. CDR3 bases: TGTGCCAGCAGTTACTCCCCCAGGGGGAGTTACTCACCCCTCCACTTT.

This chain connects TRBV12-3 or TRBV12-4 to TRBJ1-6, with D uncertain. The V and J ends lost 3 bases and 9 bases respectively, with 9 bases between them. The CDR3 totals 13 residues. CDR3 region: CASSFSGVSPLHF. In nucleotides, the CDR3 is TGTGCCAGCAGTTTTTCCGGGGTTTCACCCCTCCACTTT.

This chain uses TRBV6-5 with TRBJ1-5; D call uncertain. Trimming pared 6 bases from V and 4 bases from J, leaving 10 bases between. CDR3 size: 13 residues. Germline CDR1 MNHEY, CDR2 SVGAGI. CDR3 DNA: TGTGCCAGCAGGGACGTTACGAATCAGCCCCAGCATTTT. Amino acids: CASRDVTNQPQHF.

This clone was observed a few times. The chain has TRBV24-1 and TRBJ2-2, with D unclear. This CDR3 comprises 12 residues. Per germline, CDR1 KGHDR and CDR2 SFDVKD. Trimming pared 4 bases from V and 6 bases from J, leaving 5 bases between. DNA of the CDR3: TGTGCCACCAGTGAGGGTTCCGGGGAGCTGTTTTTT. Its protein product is CATSEGSGELFF.

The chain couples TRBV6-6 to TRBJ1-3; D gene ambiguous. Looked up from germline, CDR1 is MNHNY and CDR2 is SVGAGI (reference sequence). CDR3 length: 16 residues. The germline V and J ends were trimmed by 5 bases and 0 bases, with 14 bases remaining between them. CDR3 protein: CASSIESSDSGNTIYF. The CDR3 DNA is TGTGCCAGCAGTATTGAAAGTTCTGACTCTGGAAACACCATATATTTT.

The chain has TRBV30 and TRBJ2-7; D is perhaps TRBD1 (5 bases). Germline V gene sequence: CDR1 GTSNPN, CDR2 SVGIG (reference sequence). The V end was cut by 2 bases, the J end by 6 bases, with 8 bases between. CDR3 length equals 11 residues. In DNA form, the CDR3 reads TGTGCCTGGAGTTTAGGGGTCGAGCAGTACTTC. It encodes CAWSLGVEQYF.

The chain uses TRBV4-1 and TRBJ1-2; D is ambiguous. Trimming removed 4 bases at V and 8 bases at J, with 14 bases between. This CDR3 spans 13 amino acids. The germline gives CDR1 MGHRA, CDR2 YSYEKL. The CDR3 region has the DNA TGCGCCAGCAGCCGGGAAGATTTGCGGGGCTACACCTTC. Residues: CASSREDLRGYTF.

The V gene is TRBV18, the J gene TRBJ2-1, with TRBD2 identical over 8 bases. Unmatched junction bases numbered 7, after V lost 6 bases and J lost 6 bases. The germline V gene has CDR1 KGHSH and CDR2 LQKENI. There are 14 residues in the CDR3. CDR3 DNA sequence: TGTGCCAGCTCCCTTCGGGAGGGCTCCAATGAGCAGTTCTTC. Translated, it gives CASSLREGSNEQFF.

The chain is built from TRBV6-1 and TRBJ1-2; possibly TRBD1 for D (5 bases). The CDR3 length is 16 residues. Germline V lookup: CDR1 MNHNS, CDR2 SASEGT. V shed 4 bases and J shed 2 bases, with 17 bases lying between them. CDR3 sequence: CASSGRLVTGNYGYTF. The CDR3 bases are TGTGCCAGCAGTGGACGGTTGGTAACAGGCAACTATGGCTACACCTTC.

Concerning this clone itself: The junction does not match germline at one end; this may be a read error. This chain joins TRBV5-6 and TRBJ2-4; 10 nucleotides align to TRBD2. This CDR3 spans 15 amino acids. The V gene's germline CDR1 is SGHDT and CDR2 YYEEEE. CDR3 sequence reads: CAPTLSGGVKNIQYF. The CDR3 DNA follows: TGCGCCCCCACACTGAGCGGGGGGGTCAAAAACATTCAGTACTTC. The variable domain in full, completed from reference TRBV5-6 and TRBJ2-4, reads DAGVTQSPTHLIKTRGQQVTLRCSPKSGHDTVSWYQQALGQGPQFIFQYYEEEERQRGNFPDRFSGHQFPNYSSELNVNALLLGDSALYLCAPTLSGGVKNIQYFGAGTRLSVL.